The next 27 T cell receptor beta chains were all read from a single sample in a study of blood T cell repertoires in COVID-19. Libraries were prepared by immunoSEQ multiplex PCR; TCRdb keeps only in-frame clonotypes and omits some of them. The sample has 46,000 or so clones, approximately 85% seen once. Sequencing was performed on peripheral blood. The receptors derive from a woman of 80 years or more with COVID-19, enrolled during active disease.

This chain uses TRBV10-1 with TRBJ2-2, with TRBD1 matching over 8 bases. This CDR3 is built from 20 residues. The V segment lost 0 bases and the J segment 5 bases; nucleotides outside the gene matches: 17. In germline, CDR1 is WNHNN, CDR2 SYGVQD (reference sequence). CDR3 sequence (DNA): TGCGCCAGCAGTGAGTCGACGGACAGGGTAAGGTGGTTGGCGACCGGGGAGCTGTTTTTT. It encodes CASSESTDRVRWLATGELFF.

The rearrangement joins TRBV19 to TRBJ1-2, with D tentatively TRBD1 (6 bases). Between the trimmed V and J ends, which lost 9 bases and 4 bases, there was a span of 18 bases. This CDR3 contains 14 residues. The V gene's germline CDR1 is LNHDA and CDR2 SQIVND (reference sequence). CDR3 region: CASWGGRGPYGYTF. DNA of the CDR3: TGTGCCAGCTGGGGGGGCCGGGGACCCTATGGCTACACCTTC.

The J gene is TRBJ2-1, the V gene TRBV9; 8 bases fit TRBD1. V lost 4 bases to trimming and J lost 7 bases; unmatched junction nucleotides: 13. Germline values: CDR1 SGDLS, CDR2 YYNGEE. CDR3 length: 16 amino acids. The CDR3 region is CASSHPEQGASNEQFF. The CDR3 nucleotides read TGTGCCAGCAGCCATCCCGAGCAGGGGGCGTCGAATGAGCAGTTCTTC.

As DNA, the CDR3 is TGTGCCAGCAGTTATTCGGTCGGGGACTATGAGCAGTTCTTC. This gives the protein CASSYSVGDYEQFF. The rearrangement uses TRBV6-6 and TRBJ2-1; possibly TRBD2 for D (6 bases). Per the germline V gene, CDR1 is MNHNY and CDR2 is SVGAGI (reference sequence). V lost 3 bases to trimming and J lost 8 bases, with 14 bases between them. This CDR3 spans 14 amino acids.

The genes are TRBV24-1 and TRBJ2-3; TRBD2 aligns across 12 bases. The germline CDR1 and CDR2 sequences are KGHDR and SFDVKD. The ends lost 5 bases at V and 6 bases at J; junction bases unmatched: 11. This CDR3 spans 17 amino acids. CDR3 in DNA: TGTGCCACCAGTGGTCCCGCTAGCGGGGGGGCCGTGGATACGCAGTATTTT. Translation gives CATSGPASGGAVDTQYF.

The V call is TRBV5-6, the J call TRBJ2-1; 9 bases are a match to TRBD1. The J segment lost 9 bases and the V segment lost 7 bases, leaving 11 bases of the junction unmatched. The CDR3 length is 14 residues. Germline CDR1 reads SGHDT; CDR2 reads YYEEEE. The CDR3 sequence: CASGGTGRSFEQFF. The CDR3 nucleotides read TGTGCCAGCGGAGGGACAGGGAGGTCTTTTGAGCAGTTCTTC.

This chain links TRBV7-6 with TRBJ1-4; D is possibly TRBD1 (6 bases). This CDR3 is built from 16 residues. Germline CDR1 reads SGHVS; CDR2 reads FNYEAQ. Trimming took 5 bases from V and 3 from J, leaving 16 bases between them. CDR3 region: CASSLNVGAANEKLFF. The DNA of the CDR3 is TGTGCCAGCAGCCTCAACGTGGGGGCAGCTAATGAAAAACTGTTTTTT.

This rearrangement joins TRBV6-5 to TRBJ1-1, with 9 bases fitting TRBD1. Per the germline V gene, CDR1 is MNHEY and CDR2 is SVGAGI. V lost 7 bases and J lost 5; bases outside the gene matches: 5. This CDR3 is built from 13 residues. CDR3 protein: CASIPTGGTEAFF. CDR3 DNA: TGTGCCAGCATTCCGACAGGGGGAACTGAAGCTTTCTTT.

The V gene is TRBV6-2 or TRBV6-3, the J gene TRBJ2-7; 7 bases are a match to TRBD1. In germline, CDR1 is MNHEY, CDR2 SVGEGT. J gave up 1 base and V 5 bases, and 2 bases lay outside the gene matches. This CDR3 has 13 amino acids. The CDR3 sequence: CASSPGQSYEQYF. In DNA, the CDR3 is TGTGCCAGCAGTCCGGGACAGTCCTACGAGCAGTACTTC.

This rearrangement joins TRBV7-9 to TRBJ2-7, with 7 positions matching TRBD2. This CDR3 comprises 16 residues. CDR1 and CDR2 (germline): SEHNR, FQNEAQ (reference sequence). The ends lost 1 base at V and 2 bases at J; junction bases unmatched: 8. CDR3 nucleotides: TGTGCCAGCAGCTTAGAACGGGCTAGCGGTCCCTACGAGCAGTACTTC. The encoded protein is CASSLERASGPYEQYF.

CDR3 amino acids: CASSFLAGGPIEQYF. The DNA of the CDR3 is TGTGCCAGCAGCTTCCTAGCGGGAGGGCCGATCGAGCAGTACTTC. The V call is TRBV7-2, the J call TRBJ2-7; 12 positions agree with TRBD2. The CDR3 runs to 15 residues. Germline V gives CDR1 SGHTA, CDR2 FQGNSA. J lost 6 bases, V lost 3 bases, and 6 bases had no gene match.

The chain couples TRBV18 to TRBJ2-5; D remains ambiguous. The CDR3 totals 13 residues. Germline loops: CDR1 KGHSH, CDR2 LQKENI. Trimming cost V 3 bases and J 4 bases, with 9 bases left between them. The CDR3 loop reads CASSPNPGETQYF. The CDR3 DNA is TGTGCCAGCTCACCGAATCCGGGAGAGACCCAGTACTTC.

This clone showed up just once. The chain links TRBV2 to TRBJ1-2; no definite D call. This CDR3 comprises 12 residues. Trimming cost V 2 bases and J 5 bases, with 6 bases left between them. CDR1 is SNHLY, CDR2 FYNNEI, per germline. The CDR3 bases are TGTGCCAGCAGTGAATCGGGATATGGCTACACCTTC. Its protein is CASSESGYGYTF.

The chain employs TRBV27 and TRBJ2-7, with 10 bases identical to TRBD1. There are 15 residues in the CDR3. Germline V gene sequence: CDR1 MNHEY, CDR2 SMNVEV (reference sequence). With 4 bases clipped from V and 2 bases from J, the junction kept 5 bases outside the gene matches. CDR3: CASSYPGTGAYEQYF. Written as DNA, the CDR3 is TGTGCCAGCAGTTATCCCGGGACAGGGGCCTACGAGCAGTACTTC.

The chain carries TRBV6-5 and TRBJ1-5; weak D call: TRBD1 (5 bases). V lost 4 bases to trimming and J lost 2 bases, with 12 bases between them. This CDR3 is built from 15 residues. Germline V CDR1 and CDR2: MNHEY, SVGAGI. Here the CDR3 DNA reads TGTGCCAGCAGTTCAGGGTCAGGAGGCAATCAGCCCCAGCATTTT. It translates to CASSSGSGGNQPQHF.

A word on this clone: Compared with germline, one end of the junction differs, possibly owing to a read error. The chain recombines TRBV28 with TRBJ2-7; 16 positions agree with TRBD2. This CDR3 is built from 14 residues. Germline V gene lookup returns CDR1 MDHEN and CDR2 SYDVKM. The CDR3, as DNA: TGTGCCAGCAGTTCCACGGGACTAGCGGGAGGGGAGCACTTC. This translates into CASSSTGLAGGEHF.

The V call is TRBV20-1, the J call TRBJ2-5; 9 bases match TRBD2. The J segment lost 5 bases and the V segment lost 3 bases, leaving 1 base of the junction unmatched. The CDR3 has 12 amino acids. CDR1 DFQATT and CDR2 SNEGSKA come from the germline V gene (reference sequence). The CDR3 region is CSASTSGETQYF. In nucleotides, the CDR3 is TGCAGTGCTAGTACTAGCGGGGAGACCCAGTACTTC.

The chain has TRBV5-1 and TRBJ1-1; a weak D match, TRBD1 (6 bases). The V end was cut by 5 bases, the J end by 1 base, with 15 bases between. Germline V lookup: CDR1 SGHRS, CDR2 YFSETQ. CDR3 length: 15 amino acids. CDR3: CASSSSGTPNTEAFF. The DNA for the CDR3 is TGCGCCAGCAGTTCCTCCGGGACACCGAACACTGAAGCTTTCTTT.

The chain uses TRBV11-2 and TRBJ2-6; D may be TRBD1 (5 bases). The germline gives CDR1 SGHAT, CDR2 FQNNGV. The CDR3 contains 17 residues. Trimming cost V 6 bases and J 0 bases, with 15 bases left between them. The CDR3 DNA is TGTGCCAGCAGGATAACACACAGGTCCTCTGGGGCCAACGTCCTGACTTTC. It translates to CASRITHRSSGANVLTF.

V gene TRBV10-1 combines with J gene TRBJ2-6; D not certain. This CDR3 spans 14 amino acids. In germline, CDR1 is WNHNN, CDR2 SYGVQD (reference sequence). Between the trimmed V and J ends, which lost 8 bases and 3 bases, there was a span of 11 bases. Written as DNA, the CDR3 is TGCGCCAGCCCCACGAGAGGTGGGGCCAACGTCCTGACTTTC. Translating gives CASPTRGGANVLTF.

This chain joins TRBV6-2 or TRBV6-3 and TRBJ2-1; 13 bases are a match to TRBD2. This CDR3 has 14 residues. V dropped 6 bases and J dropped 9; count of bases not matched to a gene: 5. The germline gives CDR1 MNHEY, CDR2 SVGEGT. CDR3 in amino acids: CASSQRTSGGEQFF. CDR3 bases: TGTGCCAGCAGCCAACGGACTAGCGGGGGTGAGCAGTTCTTC.

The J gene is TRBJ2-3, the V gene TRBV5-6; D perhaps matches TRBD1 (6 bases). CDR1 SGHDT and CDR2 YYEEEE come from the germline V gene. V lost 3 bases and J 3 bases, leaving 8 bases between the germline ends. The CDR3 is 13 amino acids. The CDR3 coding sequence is TGTGCCAGCAGCTCCCAGGGGACAGATACGCAGTATTTT. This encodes CASSSQGTDTQYF.

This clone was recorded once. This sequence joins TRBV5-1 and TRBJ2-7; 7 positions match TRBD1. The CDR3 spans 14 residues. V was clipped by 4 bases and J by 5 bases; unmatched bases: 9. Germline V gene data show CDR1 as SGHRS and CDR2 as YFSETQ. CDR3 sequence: CASSPRQGRHEQYF. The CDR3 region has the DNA TGCGCCAGCAGCCCCAGACAGGGTCGGCACGAGCAGTACTTC.

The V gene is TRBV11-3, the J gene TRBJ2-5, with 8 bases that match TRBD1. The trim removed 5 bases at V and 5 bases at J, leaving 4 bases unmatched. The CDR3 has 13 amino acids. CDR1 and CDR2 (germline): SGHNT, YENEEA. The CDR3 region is CASSPGQEETQYF. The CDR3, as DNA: TGTGCCAGCAGCCCGGGACAGGAGGAGACCCAGTACTTC.

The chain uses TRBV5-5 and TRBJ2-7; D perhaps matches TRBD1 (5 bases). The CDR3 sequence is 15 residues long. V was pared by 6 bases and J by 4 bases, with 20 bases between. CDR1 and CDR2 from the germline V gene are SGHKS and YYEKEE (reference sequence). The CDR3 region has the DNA TGTGCCAGCACCAACGCCCTCGCAGGGAAATACGAGCAGTACTTC. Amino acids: CASTNALAGKYEQYF.

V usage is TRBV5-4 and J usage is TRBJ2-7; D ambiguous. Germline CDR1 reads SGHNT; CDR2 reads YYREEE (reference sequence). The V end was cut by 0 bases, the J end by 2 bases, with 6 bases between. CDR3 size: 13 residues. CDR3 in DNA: TGTGCCAGCAGCTTGGGGGCAGCCTACGAGCAGTACTTC. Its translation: CASSLGAAYEQYF.

The CDR3 DNA follows: TGTGCCAGCAGCCCCAGAGGTCCGAAGAACACTGAAGCTTTCTTT. This encodes CASSPRGPKNTEAFF. The chain uses TRBV7-9 and TRBJ1-1; D not certain. The CDR3 covers 15 residues. Germline V CDR1 and CDR2: SEHNR, FQNEAQ (reference sequence). Trimming cost V 5 bases and J 1 base, with 14 bases left between them.